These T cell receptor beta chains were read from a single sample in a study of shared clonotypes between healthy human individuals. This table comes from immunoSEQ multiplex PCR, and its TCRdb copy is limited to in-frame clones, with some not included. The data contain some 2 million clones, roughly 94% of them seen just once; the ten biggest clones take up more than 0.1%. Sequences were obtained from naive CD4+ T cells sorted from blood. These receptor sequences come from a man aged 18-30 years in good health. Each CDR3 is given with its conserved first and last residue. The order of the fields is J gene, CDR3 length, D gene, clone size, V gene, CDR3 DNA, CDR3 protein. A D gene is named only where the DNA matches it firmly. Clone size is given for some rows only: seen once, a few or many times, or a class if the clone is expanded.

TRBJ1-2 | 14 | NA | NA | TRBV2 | TGTGCCAGCAGGATACTACACCCTAACTATGGCTACACCTTC | CASRILHPNYGYTF
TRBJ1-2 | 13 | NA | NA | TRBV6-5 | TGTGCCAGCACCAACCGGGCCAACTATGGCTACACCTTC | CASTNRANYGYTF
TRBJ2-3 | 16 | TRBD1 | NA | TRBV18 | TGTGCCAGCTCACCGGGACAGGGCACTTACACAGATACGCAGTATTTT | CASSPGQGTYTDTQYF
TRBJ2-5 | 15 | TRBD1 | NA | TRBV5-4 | TGTGCCAGCAGCCCCGACAGGGGAAGGGGGGAGACCCAGTACTTC | CASSPDRGRGETQYF
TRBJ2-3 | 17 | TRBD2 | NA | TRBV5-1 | TGCGCCAGCAGCCCCGGGACTAGCGGGGGGAGCACAGATACGCAGTATTTT | CASSPGTSGGSTDTQYF
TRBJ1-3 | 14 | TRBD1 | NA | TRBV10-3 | TGTGCCATCAGACCGGACAGGGATTGGCACACCATATATTTT | CAIRPDRDWHTIYF
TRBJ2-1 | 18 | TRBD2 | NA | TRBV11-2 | TGTGCCAGCAGCTCAACCCCCCTAGCGGGGAGCTCCTACAATGAGCAGTTCTTC | CASSSTPLAGSSYNEQFF
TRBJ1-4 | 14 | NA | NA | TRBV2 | TGTGCCAGCAGTGATGGTGGAACTAATGAAAAACTGTTTTTT | CASSDGGTNEKLFF
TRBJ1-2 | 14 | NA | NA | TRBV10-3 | TGTGCCATCAGTGAACAGGGAAGTAACTATGGCTACACCTTC | CAISEQGSNYGYTF
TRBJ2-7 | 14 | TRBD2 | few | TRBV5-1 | TGCGCCAGCAGCTTGTCGGGGGGCTCCTACGAGCAGTACTTC | CASSLSGGSYEQYF
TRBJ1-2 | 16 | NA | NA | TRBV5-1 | TGCGCCAGCAGCGCTAAAACAGGGTCCCATTTCTATGGCTACACCTTC | CASSAKTGSHFYGYTF